One sample yielded the 30 T cell receptor beta chains listed below, sequenced in a study of T cell responses to AZD1222 COVID-19 vaccine. Repertoires were generated with immunoSEQ multiplex PCR, while TCRdb's copy carries only in-frame clones and drops some. Here the sample spans some 140,000 clones, around 90% being singletons. This specimen consisted of peripheral blood, obtained on day 0 of AZD1222 vaccination. Receptor source: an adult in good health.

CDR3: CASTPSQSILDTGELFF. As DNA, the CDR3 is TGTGCCAGCACGCCATCACAGTCCATCCTGGACACCGGGGAGCTGTTTTTT. The chain couples TRBV19 to TRBJ2-2; no clear D gene. Germline loops: CDR1 LNHDA, CDR2 SQIVND (reference sequence). V shed 9 bases and J shed 3 bases, with 23 bases lying between them. The CDR3 is made up of 17 amino acids.

The chain recombines TRBV18 with TRBJ2-5; no clear D gene. The CDR3 loop spans 13 amino acids. V was shortened by 0 bases and J by 5 bases, with 7 bases between the two germline ends. Per the germline V gene, CDR1 is KGHSH and CDR2 is LQKENI. The CDR3 sequence is CASSPPGLETQYF. The CDR3 nucleotides read TGTGCCAGCTCACCACCAGGGTTGGAGACCCAGTACTTC.

The chain is built from TRBV5-4 and TRBJ2-1, with TRBD2 matching 12 bases. The CDR3 runs to 19 residues. Germline assignment: CDR1 SGHNT and CDR2 YYREEE (reference sequence). The V gene end was trimmed by 3 bases and the J gene end by 3 bases; junction bases not matched to a gene: 13. The CDR3 coding sequence is TGTGCCAGCAGCTCCCGAATCGCTAGCGGGGGGGAAATCTACAATGAGCAGTTCTTC. As protein: CASSSRIASGGEIYNEQFF.

This clone was picked up one time. The chain employs TRBV18 and TRBJ2-3; maybe TRBD1 (5 bases). V was pared by 4 bases and J by 1 base, with 12 bases between. There are 15 residues in the CDR3. Germline values: CDR1 KGHSH, CDR2 LQKENI. The CDR3 DNA follows: TGTGCCAGCTCACAAACAGGTTTAGGCACAGATACGCAGTATTTT. Amino acid sequence: CASSQTGLGTDTQYF. Full variable domain (outside the CDR3, taken from reference TRBV18 and TRBJ2-3): NAGVMQNPRHLVRRRGQEARLRCSPMKGHSHVYWYRQLPEEGLKFMVYLQKENIIDESGMPKERFSAEFPKEGPSILRIQQVVRGDSAAYFCASSQTGLGTDTQYFGPGTRLTVL.

The V and J genes are TRBV4-1 and TRBJ1-4, with D maybe TRBD1 (5 bases). CDR1 and CDR2 (germline): MGHRA, YSYEKL. The CDR3 loop spans 15 amino acids. The V and J ends lost 4 bases and 7 bases respectively, with 16 bases between them. As DNA, the CDR3 is TGCGCCAGCAGCCCCCGGGGAGGGACGGGTGAAAAACTGTTTTTT. Translating gives CASSPRGGTGEKLFF.

This clone is medium-sized within its sample. This rearrangement joins TRBV5-4 to TRBJ1-2; 8 bases are shared with TRBD1. The J segment lost 5 bases and the V segment lost 4 bases, leaving 7 bases of the junction unmatched. CDR3 size: 14 residues. The germline V gene encodes CDR1 SGHNT and CDR2 YYREEE (reference sequence). CDR3 coding DNA: TGTGCCAGCAGCACACGGACAGGGAGATATGGCTACACCTTC. Translated: CASSTRTGRYGYTF. Supplemented by reference TRBV5-4 and TRBJ1-2, the full variable domain reads ETGVTQSPTHLIKTRGQQVTLRCSSQSGHNTVSWYQQALGQGPQFIFQYYREEENGRGNFPPRFSGLQFPNYSSELNVNALELDDSALYLCASSTRTGRYGYTFGSGTRLTVV.

The genes are TRBV3-1 (or the pseudogene TRBV3-2) and TRBJ1-5, with a weak D call TRBD1 (5 bases). V lost 5 bases and J 3 bases, leaving 11 bases between the germline ends. CDR1 is LGHDT, CDR2 YNNKEL, per germline (reference sequence). The CDR3 loop spans 14 amino acids. CDR3 amino acids: CASSITGINQPQHF. The CDR3 DNA reads as TGTGCCAGCAGCATTACAGGAATCAATCAGCCCCAGCATTTT.

In this sample, this clone turned up many times. CDR3 DNA sequence: TGCGCCAGCAGCCAATCACTAGCGGGTGTAACCTACAATGAGCAGTTCTTC. It yields the protein CASSQSLAGVTYNEQFF. V gene TRBV4-3 combines with J gene TRBJ2-1, with 9 bases that match TRBD2. This CDR3 region has 17 residues. Unmatched junction bases numbered 7, after V lost 2 bases and J lost 2 bases. Germline CDR1 is LGHNA and CDR2 is YSLEER.

The sample holds one count of this clone. The V and J genes are TRBV7-2 and TRBJ1-5, with a possible D match to TRBD1 (5 bases). Trimming removed 5 bases from V and 3 bases from J, with 8 bases in between. The CDR3 has 13 residues. The germline V gene has CDR1 SGHTA and CDR2 FQGNSA. CDR3 residues: CASSPDTNQPQHF. CDR3 in DNA: TGTGCCAGCAGCCCGGACACCAATCAGCCCCAGCATTTT.

This clone has just a few counts. The rearrangement uses TRBV6-5 and TRBJ1-2; possibly TRBD1 for D (6 bases). The V and J ends lost 6 bases and 6 bases respectively, with 14 bases between them. Germline lookup yields CDR1 MNHEY and CDR2 SVGAGI. The CDR3 is made up of 13 amino acids. Written as DNA, the CDR3 is TGTGCCAGCAGCGCCGGGACACAAGATGGCTACACCTTC. This encodes CASSAGTQDGYTF.

CDR3 sequence reads: CASSYRRDQPQHF. As DNA, the CDR3 is TGTGCCAGCAGTTACCGTAGGGACCAGCCCCAGCATTTT. The V gene is TRBV6-2 or TRBV6-3, the J gene TRBJ1-5; possible D gene TRBD1, 5 bases. Trimming left V 2 bases short and J 7 bases short, with 9 bases between. Germline V gives CDR1 MNHEY, CDR2 SVGEGT. The CDR3 length is 13 residues.

The gene calls are TRBV4-3 and TRBJ2-5; 7 bases are shared with TRBD1. The CDR3 runs to 15 residues. Per the germline V gene, CDR1 is LGHNA and CDR2 is YSLEER. V lost 1 base, J lost 5 bases, and 7 bases stayed unmatched. The chain's CDR3 is CASSQGKGAPETQYF. CDR3 nucleotide sequence: TGCGCCAGCAGCCAAGGAAAGGGGGCGCCCGAGACCCAGTACTTC.

This clone was observed a single time. The V and J genes are TRBV19 and TRBJ2-2; D is undetermined. CDR1 is LNHDA and CDR2 is SQIVND in the germline V gene (reference sequence). This CDR3 contains 14 residues. Trimming removed 7 bases at V and 6 bases at J, with 15 bases between. The chain's CDR3 is CASTAAVGAGELFF. The CDR3, as DNA: TGTGCCAGTACTGCCGCCGTAGGAGCCGGGGAGCTGTTTTTT.

This rearrangement joins TRBV5-1 to TRBJ2-5; 10 bases are a match to TRBD1. The CDR3 runs 15 residues. V was pared by 4 bases and J by 10 bases, with 13 bases of the junction left unmatched. Germline V lookup: CDR1 SGHRS, CDR2 YFSETQ. In DNA form, the CDR3 reads TGCGCCAGCAGCCCCGGGACAGGGGCCCGGGTGGGCCAGTACTTC. As protein: CASSPGTGARVGQYF.

A single count supports this clone. This chain connects TRBV10-3 to TRBJ1-6; the D gene is possibly TRBD1 (5 bases). The CDR3 covers 13 residues. CDR1 is ENHRY, CDR2 SYGVKD, per germline. Trimming shortened V by 2 bases and J by 9 bases, and 8 bases separated the two germline ends. The CDR3: CAISERQISPLHF. CDR3 coding DNA: TGTGCCATCAGTGAGAGACAGATTTCACCCCTCCACTTT.

This chain joins TRBV6-5 and TRBJ1-2; TRBD1 might be the D (6 bases). The CDR3 covers 12 residues. Germline V gives CDR1 MNHEY, CDR2 SVGAGI. V lost 7 bases, J lost 7 bases, and 13 bases lay in between. This chain's CDR3 is CASKWGAGGYTF. The CDR3 nucleotides are TGTGCCAGCAAATGGGGGGCGGGTGGCTACACCTTC.

This clone has only a few counts. The rearrangement uses TRBV5-1 and TRBJ1-1, with TRBD1 matching over 7 bases. V shed 4 bases, J shed 8 bases, and the junction held 14 bases outside the gene matches. The CDR3 length is 15 residues. The V gene's germline CDR1 is SGHRS and CDR2 YFSETQ. The CDR3 DNA sequence: TGCGCCAGCAGCCCTCATCGGACAGGTTCTTTGGAAGCTTTCTTT. It translates to CASSPHRTGSLEAFF.

The chain links TRBV5-4 to TRBJ2-3, with D maybe TRBD1 (5 bases). The germline V gene has CDR1 SGHNT and CDR2 YYREEE (reference sequence). The V end was cut by 7 bases, the J end by 0 bases, with 15 bases between. This CDR3 has 15 residues. The CDR3 coding sequence is TGTGCCAGCTCTAGGACACTTTTTAGCACAGATACGCAGTATTTT. This gives the protein CASSRTLFSTDTQYF.

The chain is built from TRBV19 and TRBJ2-7; tentative D call: TRBD1 (6 bases). V was shortened by 1 base and J by 1 base, with 11 bases between the two germline ends. This CDR3 has 15 amino acids. In germline, CDR1 is LNHDA, CDR2 SQIVND (reference sequence). The CDR3 region has the DNA TGTGCCAGTAGTATAGCCGGGACATTGTCCTACGAGCAGTACTTC. Residues: CASSIAGTLSYEQYF.

The chain is built from TRBV5-1 and TRBJ2-6; D call uncertain. Germline V CDR1 and CDR2: SGHRS, YFSETQ. With 1 base removed from V and 2 bases from J, the gap between germline ends came to 7 bases. The CDR3 spans 15 residues. The CDR3 here is CASSLKDTGANVLTF. As DNA, the CDR3 is TGCGCCAGCAGCTTGAAAGATACTGGGGCCAACGTCCTGACTTTC.

The CDR3 nucleotides are TGTGCCAGCGAGAATGGGGGGCCCTACGAGCAGTACTTC. It codes for CASENGGPYEQYF. This chain connects TRBV6-5 to TRBJ2-7; D tentatively reads TRBD1 or TRBD2 (6 bases each). The CDR3 loop spans 13 amino acids. CDR1 is MNHEY and CDR2 is SVGAGI in the germline V gene. Trimming removed 8 bases at V and 2 bases at J, with 13 bases between.

The V call is TRBV3-1 (or the pseudogene TRBV3-2), the J call TRBJ2-3, with TRBD1 matching over 7 bases. With 2 bases clipped from V and 1 base from J, the junction kept 3 bases outside the gene matches. From germline, CDR1 is LGHDT and CDR2 YNNKEL (reference sequence). The CDR3 is made up of 15 amino acids. CDR3 residues: CASSQPQGGTDTQYF. The CDR3 DNA follows: TGTGCCAGCAGCCAACCTCAGGGGGGCACAGATACGCAGTATTTT.

This clone has just a few counts. J is TRBJ2-2 and V is TRBV20-1, with 9 bases aligning to TRBD1. The J segment lost 8 bases and the V segment lost 3 bases, leaving 4 bases of the junction unmatched. Germline CDR1 and CDR2: DFQATT and SNEGSKA (reference sequence). The CDR3 length is 13 residues. The CDR3 DNA is TGCAGTGCTAGTCGGGACAGGGAAGGGGAGCTGTTTTTT. Translation: CSASRDREGELFF.

The rearrangement uses TRBV6-6 and TRBJ2-7; D perhaps matches TRBD1 (6 bases). Deletions cut 5 bases from V and 4 bases from J, with 12 bases between. Per the germline V gene, CDR1 is MNHNY and CDR2 is SVGAGI (reference sequence). This CDR3 region has 13 residues. CDR3 protein: CASSDGQIYEQYF. The CDR3 coding sequence is TGTGCCAGCAGTGACGGACAGATATACGAGCAGTACTTC.

This clone was detected only once. This chain joins TRBV3-1 (or the pseudogene TRBV3-2) and TRBJ2-4; D not certain. Deletions cut 7 bases from V and 1 base from J, with 8 bases between. The V gene's germline CDR1 is LGHDT and CDR2 YNNKEL (reference sequence). The CDR3 length is 13 residues. The CDR3 DNA follows: TGTGCCAGCACTCAGGAGGCCAAAAACATTCAGTACTTC. It codes for CASTQEAKNIQYF.

DNA for the CDR3: TGTGCCAGCAGCAGGGGACAGGGTAACACTGAAGCTTTCTTT. Its protein product is CASSRGQGNTEAFF. The chain employs TRBV5-6 and TRBJ1-1; 9 bases match TRBD1. This CDR3 contains 14 residues. CDR1 and CDR2 from the germline V gene are SGHDT and YYEEEE. Trimming took 4 bases from V and 2 from J; bases not matched to a gene: 3.

The table lists this clone with a count of one. This chain uses TRBV9 with TRBJ1-1; 7 bases fit TRBD1. This CDR3 region has 16 residues. J lost 4 bases, V lost 2 bases, and 11 bases had no gene match. Germline V gene data show CDR1 as SGDLS and CDR2 as YYNGEE. Written as DNA, the CDR3 is TGTGCCAGCAGCGTCTTGACAGGGTATGGGGGCACTGAAGCTTTCTTT. It specifies CASSVLTGYGGTEAFF.

In this sample, this clone turned up a few times. The chain employs TRBV5-1 and TRBJ1-1; 9 nucleotides agree with TRBD1. V shed 2 bases and J 5 bases; nucleotides not matched to a gene: 7. Germline values: CDR1 SGHRS, CDR2 YFSETQ. CDR3 length: 15 residues. This chain's CDR3 is CASSFGDRDKTEAFF. DNA of the CDR3: TGCGCCAGCAGCTTCGGGGACAGGGACAAAACTGAAGCTTTCTTT.

This chain connects TRBV28 to TRBJ1-2; weak D call: TRBD1 (6 bases). Per germline, CDR1 MDHEN and CDR2 SYDVKM. V was clipped by 8 bases and J by 1 base, with 11 bases between them. The CDR3 consists of 13 residues. In nucleotides, the CDR3 is TGTGCCAGCGGAAGGGGGGTTAACTATGGCTACACCTTC. It translates to CASGRGVNYGYTF.

This clone is labeled as large. This rearrangement joins TRBV7-6 to TRBJ2-7; possible D gene TRBD1, 5 bases. The CDR3 is 14 residues long. Germline assignment: CDR1 SGHVS and CDR2 FNYEAQ. V dropped 1 base and J dropped 3 bases, with 10 bases sitting between them. CDR3 DNA sequence: TGTGCCAGCAGCTTAGGCCCAGGGAACTACGAGCAGTACTTC. Translating it yields CASSLGPGNYEQYF.